This T cell receptor beta chain stems from a study of PD-1 blockade in classical Hodgkin lymphoma. After autologous stem cell transplantation all patients relapsed, and prior brentuximab vedotin exposure differed between cohorts. Data came from immunoSEQ multiplex PCR; TCRdb stores just in-frame clones and leaves some out. The sample contains 39,000 or so clones, about 86% of which appear only once. This CDR3 comprises 14 residues. CDR1 and CDR2 (germline): SGHVS, FQNEAQ. V was cut by 6 bases and J by 2 bases, with 11 bases left in between. The clonotype was recovered from a human donor with classical Hodgkin lymphoma. Sequencing used peripheral blood mononuclear cells (PBMCs), obtained before the second cycle of nivolumab. This chain joins TRBV7-8 and TRBJ1-5; tentatively, D is TRBD1 (6 bases). CDR3 region: CASSTGLGNQPQHF. Written as DNA, the CDR3 is TGTGCCAGCAGTACAGGGTTGGGCAATCAGCCCCAGCATTTT.